One sample yielded the 22 T cell receptor beta chains listed below, sequenced in a study of neurological immune-mediated disorders. Each CDR3 protein is one row after TCRdb ran MiXCR on the 5' RACE reads. The sample has 14,000 or so distinct CDR3 sequences; approximately 7% are singletons. Sample: CD8+ T cells from blood. Every receptor here comes from a woman in her thirties or forties in good health.

This chain uses TRBV7-9 with TRBJ1-2; D is possibly TRBD1 (6 bases). Trimming removed 4 bases from V and 2 bases from J, with 17 bases in between. The CDR3 is made up of 16 amino acids. CDR1 and CDR2 (germline): SEHNR, FQNEAQ (reference sequence). DNA for the CDR3: TGTGCCAGCAGCTCGGGGGCAAATACAGGGAACTATGGCTACACCTTC. Translation: CASSSGANTGNYGYTF.

This clonotype is labeled as medium-sized. V is TRBV5-1 and J is TRBJ1-1, with D tentatively TRBD1 (6 bases). CDR1 is SGHRS and CDR2 is YFSETQ in the germline V gene. The CDR3 has 13 amino acids. The V end was cut by 0 bases, the J end by 4 bases, with 7 bases between. CDR3 amino acids: CASSLDRATEAFF. Here the CDR3 DNA reads TGCGCCAGCAGCTTGGACAGGGCCACTGAAGCTTTCTTT.

This clonotype was seen many times. This chain links TRBV6-5 with TRBJ2-3; TRBD1 aligns across 7 bases. With V trimmed by 0 bases and J by 3 bases, 3 bases remained unmatched. The CDR3 loop spans 15 amino acids. The germline V gene encodes CDR1 MNHEY and CDR2 SVGAGI. CDR3: CASSYSTGPTDTQYF. The CDR3, as DNA: TGTGCCAGCAGTTACTCGACAGGGCCTACAGATACGCAGTATTTT.

This clonotype was seen at least ten times. The V and J genes are TRBV6-6 and TRBJ1-3; TRBD1 is a possible D gene (6 bases). The germline V gene has CDR1 MNHNY and CDR2 SVGAGI (reference sequence). V was clipped by 7 bases and J by 6 bases, with 13 bases between them. CDR3 length: 13 residues. The DNA of the CDR3 is TGTGCCAGCACTCCGGACAGAGTAAACACCATATATTTT. It codes for CASTPDRVNTIYF.

This clonotype was found many times. V is TRBV9 and J is TRBJ2-3, with D possibly being TRBD2 (5 bases). The CDR3 is 14 residues long. Germline V gene sequence: CDR1 SGDLS, CDR2 YYNGEE. V dropped 2 bases and J dropped 0 bases, with 7 bases sitting between them. CDR3 residues: CASSVSGSTDTQYF. CDR3 nucleotide sequence: TGTGCCAGCAGCGTGTCGGGGAGCACAGATACGCAGTATTTT.

This chain links TRBV20-1 with TRBJ2-1, with 10 bases that match TRBD2. J gave up 8 bases and V 0 bases, and 7 bases lay outside the gene matches. This CDR3 comprises 15 residues. Germline CDR1 DFQATT, CDR2 SNEGSKA (reference sequence). This chain's CDR3 is CSARDGAGGQHEQFF. The CDR3, as DNA: TGCAGTGCTAGAGATGGAGCGGGGGGGCAGCATGAGCAGTTCTTC.

At least ten counts were recorded for this clonotype. This rearrangement joins TRBV7-9 to TRBJ2-7; 8 nucleotides line up with TRBD2. V lost 8 bases to trimming and J lost 2 bases; unmatched junction nucleotides: 14. This CDR3 has 16 amino acids. Germline V CDR1 and CDR2: SEHNR, FQNEAQ (reference sequence). In nucleotides, the CDR3 is TGTGCCAGCGACCGATCCGGGACTAGGGACCCCTACGAGCAGTACTTC. As protein: CASDRSGTRDPYEQYF.

This clonotype was counted many times. The gene calls are TRBV29-1 and TRBJ2-5; the D is unclear. The V end lost 4 bases, the J end lost 3 bases, and 15 bases lay between the germline ends. Looked up from germline, CDR1 is SQVTM and CDR2 is ANQGSEA. The CDR3 covers 14 residues. CDR3 nucleotides: TGCAGCGTTGCCCCCAGACTCCTAGAAGAGACCCAGTACTTC. Residues: CSVAPRLLEETQYF.

A few counts support this clonotype. This chain links TRBV30 with TRBJ1-2, with TRBD1 as a possible D gene (5 bases). The CDR3 extends over 17 amino acids. Trimming left V 1 base short and J 4 bases short, with 22 bases between. Looked up from germline, CDR1 is GTSNPN and CDR2 is SVGIG (reference sequence). For the CDR3, the DNA is TGTGCCTGGAGTGATATAGGGGCAGTTGGAAATTTCTATGGCTACACCTTC. This codes for CAWSDIGAVGNFYGYTF.

This clonotype was observed many times. The DNA of the CDR3 is TGCGCCAGCAGCTTGCAACCAGGACAGGCGACAAATGAAAAACTGTTTTTT. It translates to CASSLQPGQATNEKLFF. This chain links TRBV5-1 with TRBJ1-4; 7 bases line up with TRBD1. Per germline, CDR1 SGHRS and CDR2 YFSETQ. With V trimmed by 1 base and J by 5 bases, 11 bases remained unmatched. The CDR3 contains 17 residues. Full variable domain (remainder filled in from reference TRBV5-1 and TRBJ1-4): KAGVTQTPRYLIKTRGQQVTLSCSPISGHRSVSWYQQTPGQGLQFLFEYFSETQRNKGNFPGRFSGRQFSNSRSEMNVSTLELGDSALYLCASSLQPGQATNEKLFFGSGTQLSVL.

The sample holds many counts of this clonotype. J is TRBJ2-1 and V is TRBV14; 9 bases agree with TRBD2. CDR1 and CDR2 from the germline V gene are SGHDN and FVKESK. There are 17 residues in the CDR3. Trimming at V came to 0 bases and at J to 4 bases, leaving 7 bases not matched to a gene. The CDR3 loop reads CASSQDELAGIYNEQFF. CDR3 nucleotide sequence: TGTGCCAGCAGCCAAGATGAGCTAGCGGGGATATACAATGAGCAGTTCTTC.

This clonotype showed up many times. The CDR3 DNA follows: TGTGCCAGCAGCATTAGCCCCCCGGGCCAGCCCCAGCATTTT. Its protein product is CASSISPPGQPQHF. This chain joins TRBV7-2 and TRBJ1-5, with unresolved D. Germline values: CDR1 SGHTA, CDR2 FQGNSA. This CDR3 contains 14 residues. V lost 5 bases and J 7 bases, leaving 15 bases between the germline ends. The complete variable domain, with remaining parts taken from reference TRBV7-2 and TRBJ1-5, reads GAGVSQSPSNKVTEKGKDVELRCDPISGHTALYWYRQSLGQGLEFLIYFQGNSAPDKSGLPSDRFSAERTGGSVSTLTIQRTQQEDSAVYLCASSISPPGQPQHFGDGTRLSIL.

This clonotype was detected ten times or more. The V call is TRBV10-3, the J call TRBJ2-5; D not resolved. The V gene's germline CDR1 is ENHRY and CDR2 SYGVKD. The CDR3 is made up of 13 amino acids. Trimming shortened V by 1 base and J by 1 base, and 4 bases separated the two germline ends. This CDR3 is CAISEFRQETQYF. DNA for the CDR3: TGTGCCATCAGTGAGTTCCGCCAAGAGACCCAGTACTTC.

This clonotype was recorded at least ten times. The chain has TRBV2 and TRBJ1-2, with 7 bases aligning to TRBD1. The germline V gene encodes CDR1 SNHLY and CDR2 FYNNEI. The trim removed 0 bases at V and 3 bases at J, leaving 4 bases unmatched. The CDR3 covers 15 residues. CDR3: CASSEALTGYYGYTF. CDR3 DNA: TGTGCCAGCAGTGAAGCTTTGACAGGGTACTATGGCTACACCTTC.

At least ten counts were recorded for this clonotype. The chain employs TRBV4-1 and TRBJ2-1; TRBD1 matches at 9 bases. J lost 12 bases, V lost 4 bases, and 7 bases had no gene match. CDR1 MGHRA and CDR2 YSYEKL come from the germline V gene. The CDR3 extends over 13 amino acids. CDR3 sequence reads: CASSPLQGAGQFF. The CDR3 region has the DNA TGCGCCAGCAGCCCTTTACAGGGGGCTGGGCAGTTCTTC.

This clonotype was detected ten times or more. The genes are TRBV5-1 and TRBJ2-7, with a weak D call TRBD1 (6 bases). The V end lost 4 bases, the J end lost 0 bases, and 14 bases lay between the germline ends. Germline V gives CDR1 SGHRS, CDR2 YFSETQ. The CDR3 totals 15 residues. In nucleotides, the CDR3 is TGCGCCAGCAGCCCTAGACAGGTGAGCTCCTACGAGCAGTACTTC. Its protein is CASSPRQVSSYEQYF.

In this sample, this clonotype turned up many times. CDR3 nucleotide sequence: TGTGCCAGCAGCAGTCGGAACACTGAAGCTTTCTTT. Translating gives CASSSRNTEAFF. The chain uses TRBV6-5 and TRBJ1-1; D is uncertain. V lost 6 bases and J 1 base, leaving 6 bases between the germline ends. From germline, CDR1 is MNHEY and CDR2 SVGAGI. The CDR3 extends over 12 amino acids.

The rearrangement joins TRBV12-2 to TRBJ2-7. TRBV12-2 constitutes a pseudogene. The CDR3 runs to 15 residues. This CDR3 is CSSRLDGPAVYEQYF. The DNA for the CDR3 is TGTTCAAGTCGCTTAGACGGTCCAGCTGTCTACGAGCAGTACTTC.

This clonotype was found many times. The chain links TRBV5-4 to TRBJ1-1; D unclear. This CDR3 contains 11 residues. The V gene's germline CDR1 is SGHNT and CDR2 YYREEE (reference sequence). The V gene lost 4 bases and the J gene lost 1 base, with 2 bases spanning the gap. The CDR3 DNA sequence: TGTGCCAGCAGCCAGAACACTGAAGCTTTCTTT. Translating gives CASSQNTEAFF.

This clonotype was seen at least ten times. V and J are TRBV12-3 or TRBV12-4 and TRBJ2-1; D ambiguous. V dropped 4 bases and J dropped 6 bases, with 10 bases sitting between them. The CDR3 contains 13 residues. For the CDR3, the DNA is TGTGCCAGCAGTTCGACTGGGATCAATGAGCAGTTCTTC. As protein: CASSSTGINEQFF.

This clonotype has a count of ten or more. V and J are TRBV2 and TRBJ1-2; D not resolved. CDR3 length equals 13 residues. The germline CDR1 and CDR2 sequences are SNHLY and FYNNEI. Trimming took off 3 bases at V and 8 bases at J, with 13 bases between the two ends. CDR3 in amino acids: CASSDPSNPGYTF. The CDR3 coding sequence is TGTGCCAGCAGTGACCCCTCCAACCCAGGCTACACCTTC.

This clonotype came up many times. The CDR3 coding sequence is TGTGCCAGCAGCCGAGGGGGCGGGGGGGCCGATGAGCAGTTCTTC. It specifies CASSRGGGGADEQFF. The rearrangement joins TRBV3-1 to TRBJ2-1, with 9 bases identical to TRBD2. Germline lookup yields CDR1 LGHDT and CDR2 YNNKEL (reference sequence). CDR3 length: 15 amino acids. V shed 4 bases and J 8 bases; nucleotides not matched to a gene: 9.